This T cell receptor beta chain was identified in a study of Ad26.COV2.S vaccination and SARS-CoV-2 variants. This clone has just a few counts. Profiled with immunoSEQ multiplex PCR; TCRdb holds only in-frame clones, not every one. The sample shows about 400,000 clones, 83% of them seen only once. The CDR3 spans 15 residues. Germline assignment: CDR1 SGHTA and CDR2 FQGTGA. V shed 5 bases, J shed 4 bases, and the junction held 11 bases outside the gene matches. The sample's treatment: some 20 received Ad26.COV2.S at low or high dose, single or two shots; about 5 received placebo; per-sample allocation not given. Sampling occurred on day 63 after the first vaccine or placebo injection. In the vaccine, an Ad26 vector expressed the SARS-CoV-2 spike of the Wuhan strain.

V and J are TRBV7-3 and TRBJ2-7, with 7 bases that match TRBD2. This TCR derives from a person between 18 and 59 years old who received the Ad26.COV2.S COVID-19 vaccine or a placebo. The material was peripheral blood, obtained in a trial of Ad26.COV2.S vaccine versus placebo. CDR3 sequence (DNA): TGTGCCAGCAGCCGCGGGAGTGACCCCCGGTACGAGCAGTACTTC. It specifies CASSRGSDPRYEQYF. Full variable domain (remainder filled in from reference TRBV7-3 and TRBJ2-7): GAGVSQTPSNKVTEKGKYVELRCDPISGHTALYWYRQSLGQGPEFLIYFQGTGAADDSGLPNDRFFAVRPEGSVSTLKIQRTERGDSAVYLCASSRGSDPRYEQYFGPGTRLTVT.